Below are 26 T cell receptor beta chains sequenced from a single sample in a study of blood T cell repertoires in COVID-19. Clones were read by immunoSEQ multiplex PCR, and TCRdb kept only the in-frame ones, dropping some. The sample shows approximately 320,000 clones, 90% of them seen only once. Sample: PBMCs or T cells enriched from blood (not recorded which). These TCRs come from a man in his sixties who had recovered from COVID-19.

V gene TRBV2 combines with J gene TRBJ1-1, with TRBD1 as a possible D gene (5 bases). Trimming removed 7 bases from V and 1 base from J, with 10 bases in between. CDR3 length: 13 amino acids. CDR1 is SNHLY and CDR2 is FYNNEI in the germline V gene. CDR3 sequence (DNA): TGTGCCAGCAACAAGGACAAGAACACTGAAGCTTTCTTT. Amino acid sequence: CASNKDKNTEAFF.

The chain uses TRBV2 and TRBJ1-6; D remains ambiguous. V was clipped by 4 bases and J by 4 bases, with 5 bases between them. The CDR3 totals 13 residues. The germline CDR1 and CDR2 sequences are SNHLY and FYNNEI. The CDR3 loop is CASSGEYNSPLHF. CDR3 in DNA: TGTGCCAGCAGTGGGGAGTATAATTCACCCCTCCACTTT.

The chain is built from TRBV9 and TRBJ2-1, with no clear D. From germline, CDR1 is SGDLS and CDR2 YYNGEE. CDR3 length equals 15 residues. Trimming left V 4 bases short and J 8 bases short, with 19 bases between. The CDR3 protein is CASSPLGPFVYEQFF. In DNA form, the CDR3 reads TGTGCCAGCAGCCCCCTGGGCCCTTTTGTTTATGAGCAGTTCTTC.

This chain joins TRBV14 and TRBJ1-3; unclear D gene. This CDR3 spans 16 amino acids. Germline assignment: CDR1 SGHDN and CDR2 FVKESK. Trimming shortened V by 0 bases and J by 0 bases, and 9 bases separated the two germline ends. The DNA of the CDR3 is TGTGCCAGCAGCCAAGATCACCCGGGCTCTGGAAACACCATATATTTT. This translates into CASSQDHPGSGNTIYF.

The chain recombines TRBV5-4 with TRBJ2-3; D unresolved. Per germline, CDR1 SGHNT and CDR2 YYREEE (reference sequence). The CDR3 sequence is 11 residues long. The germline V and J ends were trimmed by 3 bases and 6 bases, with 5 bases remaining between them. In DNA, the CDR3 is TGTGCCAGCAGCTCCGGGGATACGCAGTATTTT. It yields the protein CASSSGDTQYF.

The chain combines TRBV9 with TRBJ1-6; no firm D call. Trimming removed 0 bases at V and 7 bases at J, with 14 bases between. There are 16 residues in the CDR3. CDR1 and CDR2 from the germline V gene are SGDLS and YYNGEE. The CDR3 DNA reads TGTGCCAGCAGCGTAGATGCGGATCGACCCAATTCACCCCTCCACTTT. This encodes CASSVDADRPNSPLHF. The variable domain in full, with the rest retrieved from reference TRBV9 and TRBJ1-6, is DSGVTQTPKHLITATGQRVTLRCSPRSGDLSVYWYQQSLDQGLQFLIQYYNGEERAKGNILERFSAQQFPDLHSELNLSSLELGDSALYFCASSVDADRPNSPLHFGNGTRLTVT.

CDR3 DNA sequence: TGTGCCAGCAGCCAAGGAGGACAGGGGGATAGCAATCAGCCCCAGCATTTT. Encoded protein: CASSQGGQGDSNQPQHF. This chain joins TRBV4-2 and TRBJ1-5; 10 nucleotides agree with TRBD1. The V and J ends lost 1 base and 0 bases, in that order; junction bases with no gene match: 3. Germline V CDR1 and CDR2: LGHNA, YNFKEQ. The CDR3 spans 17 residues.

This clone was counted once. V is TRBV6-5 and J is TRBJ1-4; D remains unclear. Germline CDR1 reads MNHEY; CDR2 reads SVGAGI. The V and J ends lost 4 bases and 8 bases respectively, with 14 bases between them. CDR3 length: 14 residues. CDR3 amino acids: CASSSSRRGEKLFF. The DNA for the CDR3 is TGTGCCAGCAGTTCCTCGAGGAGAGGGGAAAAACTGTTTTTT.

The rearrangement uses TRBV6-1 and TRBJ1-2; 7 bases match TRBD1. Losses at the gene ends were 2 bases for V and 4 bases for J; bases not matched to a gene: 7. Germline V gives CDR1 MNHNS, CDR2 SASEGT. The CDR3 extends over 15 amino acids. This CDR3 reads CASSENSGQVYGYTF. The CDR3 nucleotides read TGTGCCAGCAGTGAAAATTCCGGACAGGTCTATGGCTACACCTTC.

This chain uses TRBV4-1 with TRBJ2-1, with TRBD2 matching over 12 bases. This CDR3 region has 17 residues. The V gene's germline CDR1 is MGHRA and CDR2 YSYEKL. V gave up 3 bases and J gave up 10 bases; unmatched junction bases: 13. CDR3 nucleotide sequence: TGCGCCAGCAGCCACTTTTCTAGCGGGGGGGGTAGGAAGGAGCAGTTCTTC. It specifies CASSHFSSGGGRKEQFF.

The chain is built from TRBV10-3 and TRBJ2-3, with a weak D call TRBD2 (6 bases). Trimming shortened V by 4 bases and J by 1 base, and 9 bases separated the two germline ends. Germline V gene data show CDR1 as ENHRY and CDR2 as SYGVKD. This CDR3 spans 14 amino acids. CDR3 residues: CAISATGGTDTQYF. The DNA of the CDR3 is TGTGCCATCAGTGCCACGGGGGGCACAGATACGCAGTATTTT.

The chain employs TRBV13 and TRBJ2-1; 9 bases align to TRBD2. The CDR3 sequence is 15 residues long. V dropped 5 bases and J dropped 6; count of bases not matched to a gene: 8. Germline V CDR1 and CDR2: PRHDT, FYEKMQ (reference sequence). The DNA of the CDR3 is TGTGCCAGCAGCCCCCTAGCGGGACCTACCAATGAGCAGTTCTTC. Translation: CASSPLAGPTNEQFF.

This clone showed up just once. The chain recombines TRBV15 with TRBJ2-1; no reliable D call. Deletions cut 4 bases from V and 6 bases from J, with 10 bases between. CDR3 length equals 13 residues. The germline V gene encodes CDR1 LNHNV and CDR2 YYDKDF (reference sequence). The CDR3 is CATSKLGANEQFF. CDR3 coding DNA: TGTGCCACCAGCAAATTGGGCGCCAATGAGCAGTTCTTC.

This CDR3 is CASSLQGPDTQYF. The DNA of the CDR3 is TGTGCCAGCAGTTTACAGGGCCCAGATACGCAGTATTTT. The chain is built from TRBV12-3 or TRBV12-4 and TRBJ2-3, with D possibly being TRBD1 (5 bases). This CDR3 has 13 residues. V lost 2 bases and J lost 4, with 7 bases in between.

This chain connects TRBV29-1 to TRBJ2-1; D remains unclear. CDR3 length: 11 amino acids. V lost 6 bases, J lost 9 bases, and 12 bases lay in between. Germline loops: CDR1 SQVTM, CDR2 ANQGSEA. CDR3 coding DNA: TGCAGCGTCACCCCCGCGAGTGAGCAGTTCTTC. This translates into CSVTPASEQFF.

The V gene is TRBV18, the J gene TRBJ1-1; D is possibly TRBD1 (6 bases). This CDR3 spans 13 amino acids. CDR1 and CDR2 (germline): KGHSH, LQKENI. V dropped 7 bases and J dropped 4 bases, with 13 bases sitting between them. CDR3 bases: TGTGCCAGCTGGGCGGGGGCGCGCACTGAAGCTTTCTTT. Translated, it gives CASWAGARTEAFF.

This chain joins TRBV7-9 and TRBJ1-5, with D unresolved. Germline V gene lookup returns CDR1 SEHNR and CDR2 FQNEAQ (reference sequence). This CDR3 contains 13 residues. V was trimmed by 3 bases and J by 6 bases, leaving 9 bases between them. The DNA for the CDR3 is TGTGCCAGCAGCTTGAGAGCGGGTCAGCCCCAGCATTTT. Protein: CASSLRAGQPQHF.

This clone was seen only once. The chain links TRBV3-1 (or the pseudogene TRBV3-2) to TRBJ2-7, with a tentative D call TRBD2 (5 bases). Trimming removed 0 bases from V and 6 bases from J, with 9 bases in between. Germline V lookup: CDR1 LGHDT, CDR2 YNNKEL (reference sequence). This CDR3 spans 13 amino acids. The CDR3 loop is CASSQDRGGEQYF. DNA of the CDR3: TGTGCCAGCAGCCAAGATCGGGGTGGCGAGCAGTACTTC.

This chain joins TRBV30 and TRBJ2-3; the D is unclear. The CDR3 is 15 amino acids. Trimming left V 0 bases short and J 0 bases short, with 10 bases between. Germline V lookup: CDR1 GTSNPN, CDR2 SVGIG (reference sequence). Written as DNA, the CDR3 is TGTGCCTGGAGTGTATCCCGGTCGAGCACAGATACGCAGTATTTT. This codes for CAWSVSRSSTDTQYF.

V and J are TRBV2 and TRBJ2-7; TRBD2 matches at 8 bases. Trimming removed 8 bases from V and 4 bases from J; junction bases left unmatched: 10. Germline V gene sequence: CDR1 SNHLY, CDR2 FYNNEI. This CDR3 is 14 amino acids long. The DNA of the CDR3 is TGTGCCAGCGGCCGTTCCAGCGGGAGATACGAGCAGTACTTC. Translating it yields CASGRSSGRYEQYF. Drawing the rest from reference TRBV2 and TRBJ2-7, the complete variable domain is EPEVTQTPSHQVTQMGQEVILRCVPISNHLYFYWYRQILGQKVEFLVSFYNNEISEKSEIFDDQFSVERPDGSNFTLKIRSTKLEDSAMYFCASGRSSGRYEQYFGPGTRLTVT.

The genes are TRBV15 and TRBJ1-5; TRBD1 is a possible D gene (5 bases). CDR1 and CDR2 (germline): LNHNV, YYDKDF (reference sequence). The V and J ends lost 3 bases and 1 base respectively, with 13 bases between them. The CDR3 runs to 16 residues. The CDR3 sequence is CATSRGREISNQPQHF. Here the CDR3 DNA reads TGTGCCACCAGCAGGGGGCGTGAAATAAGCAATCAGCCCCAGCATTTT.

This rearrangement joins TRBV2 to TRBJ1-5, with 7 bases lining up with TRBD1. CDR1 is SNHLY, CDR2 FYNNEI, per germline. Germline trimming cut 6 bases from V and 6 bases from J; bases unmatched to any gene: 11. The CDR3 runs to 15 residues. This CDR3 reads CASRTTGDPFQPQHF. The CDR3 DNA reads TGTGCCAGCAGAACAACAGGGGATCCTTTTCAGCCCCAGCATTTT.

This sequence joins TRBV7-2 and TRBJ1-6; D unresolved. Germline-derived CDR1 and CDR2 are SGHTA and FQGNSA. V was shortened by 1 base and J by 6 bases, with 13 bases between the two germline ends. There are 16 residues in the CDR3. The CDR3 here is CASSLGVARSNSPLHF. The CDR3 DNA reads as TGTGCCAGCAGCTTAGGGGTTGCTCGGAGTAATTCACCCCTCCACTTT.

The V gene is TRBV7-8, the J gene TRBJ2-1; 9 bases agree with TRBD2. Germline lookup yields CDR1 SGHVS and CDR2 FQNEAQ. Losses at the gene ends were 5 bases for V and 9 bases for J; bases not matched to a gene: 11. This CDR3 region has 15 residues. The CDR3 loop reads CASSPTRTSATEQFF. CDR3 nucleotides: TGTGCCAGCAGCCCCACGAGGACTAGCGCAACTGAGCAGTTCTTC. The whole variable domain, filled in from reference TRBV7-8 and TRBJ2-1, reads GAGVSQSPRYKVAKRGQDVALRCDPISGHVSLFWYQQALGQGPEFLTYFQNEAQLDKSGLPSDRFFAERPEGSVSTLKIQRTQQEDSAVYLCASSPTRTSATEQFFGPGTRLTVL.

The CDR3 bases are TGTGCCAGCAGCTTGATGACTAGCGGCTACGAGCAGTACTTC. Translating it yields CASSLMTSGYEQYF. The V and J genes are TRBV5-6 and TRBJ2-7; 9 bases are a match to TRBD2. Losses at the gene ends were 1 base for V and 3 bases for J; bases not matched to a gene: 2. CDR1 is SGHDT and CDR2 is YYEEEE in the germline V gene. This CDR3 is built from 14 residues.

The CDR3 loop is CASRQVGSTEAFF. The CDR3, as DNA: TGTGCCAGCCGCCAAGTAGGGAGTACTGAAGCTTTCTTT. This chain links TRBV7-3 with TRBJ1-1; D is uncertain. Trimming stripped 8 bases from V and 5 bases from J, with 15 bases between. The CDR3 length is 13 residues. Looked up from germline, CDR1 is SGHTA and CDR2 is FQGTGA.